This note documents a single T cell receptor beta chain sequence. Treatment reported: roughly 20 received Ad26.COV2.S at low or high dose, single or two shots; five or six received placebo; per-sample allocation not given. Specimen acquisition occurred on day 63 following the initial vaccine or placebo injection. Adults aged 18-55 years in Boston included the donor. The repertoire was sequenced with immunoSEQ multiplex PCR; TCRdb's copy has only in-frame clones and lacks some. This table holds roughly 380,000 clones, roughly 88% found once. The CDR3 extends over 14 amino acids. CDR1 is SGHNT, CDR2 YYREEE, per germline (reference sequence). Trimming left V 4 bases short and J 7 bases short, with 17 bases between. These data come from a study of Ad26.COV2.S vaccination and SARS-CoV-2 variants. Study as a whole: Administration of Ad26.COV2.S was intramuscular, either once or twice 56 days apart.

The TCR originated in a person between 18 and 60 years old who received the Ad26.COV2.S COVID-19 vaccine or a placebo. This specimen consisted of peripheral blood, obtained in a trial of Ad26.COV2.S vaccine versus placebo. V and J are TRBV5-4 and TRBJ2-5; possibly TRBD1 or TRBD2 for D (5 bases each). CDR3 sequence (DNA): TGTGCCAGCAGCGCCGGGGCTTCTCGAGGGACCCAGTACTTC. Translated: CASSAGASRGTQYF.